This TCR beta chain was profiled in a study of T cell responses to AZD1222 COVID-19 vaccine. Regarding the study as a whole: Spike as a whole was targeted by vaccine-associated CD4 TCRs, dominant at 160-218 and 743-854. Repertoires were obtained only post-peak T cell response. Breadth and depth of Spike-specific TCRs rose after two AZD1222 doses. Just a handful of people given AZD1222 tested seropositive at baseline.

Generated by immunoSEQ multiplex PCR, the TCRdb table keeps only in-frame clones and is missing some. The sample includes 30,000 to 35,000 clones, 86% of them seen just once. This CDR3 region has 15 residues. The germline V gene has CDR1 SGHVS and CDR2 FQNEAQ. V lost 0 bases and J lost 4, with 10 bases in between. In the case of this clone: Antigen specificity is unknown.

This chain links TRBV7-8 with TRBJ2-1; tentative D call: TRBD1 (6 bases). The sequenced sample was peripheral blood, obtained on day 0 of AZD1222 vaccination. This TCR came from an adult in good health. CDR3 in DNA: TGTGCCAGCAGCTTAGCGGGGGCGACATACAATGAGCAGTTCTTC. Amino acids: CASSLAGATYNEQFF.